The next 17 T cell receptor beta chains were all read from a single sample in a study of blood T cell repertoires in COVID-19. The data were produced by immunoSEQ multiplex PCR, yet TCRdb's version contains in-frame clones alone and is incomplete. The sample contains roughly 100,000 clones, 85% to 90% of which appear only once. Sequenced input: peripheral blood. The receptor source for this set is a human donor in a cohort sampled during active COVID-19.

This rearrangement joins TRBV6-5 to TRBJ1-2; weak D call: TRBD1 (6 bases). Germline CDR1 is MNHEY and CDR2 is SVGAGI. CDR3 size: 14 residues. V lost 7 bases and J 4 bases, leaving 16 bases between the germline ends. In nucleotides, the CDR3 is TGTGCCAGCATTAAACAGGGTTCACCCTATGGCTACACCTTC. It translates to CASIKQGSPYGYTF.

V and J are TRBV28 and TRBJ2-1, with 10 bases identical to TRBD1. V lost 5 bases to trimming and J lost 8 bases; unmatched junction nucleotides: 12. Germline lookup yields CDR1 MDHEN and CDR2 SYDVKM. This CDR3 region has 16 residues. The chain's CDR3 is CASSPGGDRGFYEQFF. The CDR3 bases are TGTGCCAGCAGTCCAGGGGGGGACAGGGGTTTTTATGAGCAGTTCTTC.

This clone was detected a few times. The chain is built from TRBV7-6 and TRBJ1-5; D may be TRBD1 (5 bases). The CDR3 spans 15 residues. CDR1 SGHVS and CDR2 FNYEAQ come from the germline V gene. The V end lost 0 bases, the J end lost 1 base, and 7 bases lay between the germline ends. CDR3 in DNA: TGTGCCAGCAGCTTAGCCCAGGGAAGCAATCAGCCCCAGCATTTT. Amino acids: CASSLAQGSNQPQHF. The full variable domain, its missing parts supplied by reference TRBV7-6 and TRBJ1-5, is GAGVSQSPRYKVTKRGQDVALRCDPISGHVSLYWYRQALGQGPEFLTYFNYEAQQDKSGLPNDRFSAERPEGSISTLTIQRTEQRDSAMYRCASSLAQGSNQPQHFGDGTRLSIL.

This chain uses TRBV9 with TRBJ1-1; 10 nucleotides match TRBD1. V shed 0 bases and J 7 bases; nucleotides not matched to a gene: 6. Germline CDR1 reads SGDLS; CDR2 reads YYNGEE. There are 15 residues in the CDR3. This CDR3 reads CASSVGGTGDYEAFF. The CDR3 nucleotides are TGTGCCAGCAGCGTAGGAGGGACAGGGGACTATGAAGCTTTCTTT.

The chain joins TRBV3-1 (or the pseudogene TRBV3-2) to TRBJ2-1; TRBD2 matches at 11 bases. V lost 4 bases to trimming and J lost 7 bases; unmatched junction nucleotides: 9. This CDR3 has 16 amino acids. Germline CDR1 reads LGHDT; CDR2 reads YNNKEL (reference sequence). The CDR3 here is CASSPRTSGFGNEQFF. The CDR3 DNA follows: TGTGCCAGCAGCCCCCGGACTAGCGGGTTTGGAAATGAGCAGTTCTTC.

The J gene is TRBJ2-5, the V gene TRBV3-1 (or the pseudogene TRBV3-2); D uncertain. CDR1 is LGHDT and CDR2 is YNNKEL in the germline V gene (reference sequence). Trimming took off 2 bases at V and 5 bases at J, with 12 bases between the two ends. The CDR3 is made up of 14 amino acids. This CDR3 reads CASSQLAARETQYF. CDR3 nucleotides: TGTGCCAGCAGCCAACTCGCTGCGAGGGAGACCCAGTACTTC.

The gene calls are TRBV5-5 and TRBJ2-7; tentative D call: TRBD2 (5 bases). Germline CDR1 reads SGHKS; CDR2 reads YYEKEE (reference sequence). This CDR3 has 16 residues. V lost 6 bases to trimming and J lost 4 bases, with 23 bases between them. The DNA for the CDR3 is TGTGCCAGCACCAAGCTTGAAATGCGCTGGAGGTACGAGCAGTACTTC. Protein product: CASTKLEMRWRYEQYF.

The V call is TRBV7-2, the J call TRBJ1-5, with TRBD1 as a possible D gene (5 bases). V was shortened by 5 bases and J by 4 bases, with 12 bases between the two germline ends. The CDR3 runs 14 residues. CDR1 is SGHTA, CDR2 FQGNSA, per germline. As DNA, the CDR3 is TGTGCCAGCAGCCCCAGGTCAGGGAATCAGCCCCAGCATTTT. The encoded protein is CASSPRSGNQPQHF.

CDR3 sequence (DNA): TGTGCCAGCAGCTTAGGTGGGACTAGCAGTTGGGAGCAGTACTTC. It translates to CASSLGGTSSWEQYF. This sequence joins TRBV13 and TRBJ2-7, with TRBD2 identical over 9 bases. Germline values: CDR1 PRHDT, CDR2 FYEKMQ (reference sequence). The V and J ends lost 0 bases and 7 bases, in that order; junction bases with no gene match: 7. The CDR3 has 15 residues.

Comments on this clone: At the DNA level, this CDR3 is encoded by other sequences in the same sample as well. The chain joins TRBV6-5 to TRBJ2-5, with TRBD2 as a possible D gene (5 bases). Trimming took 5 bases from V and 4 from J, leaving 8 bases between them. The germline V gene encodes CDR1 MNHEY and CDR2 SVGAGI. The CDR3 has 12 amino acids. Here the CDR3 DNA reads TGTGCCAGCAGTCGGGGATTAGAGACCCAGTACTTC. Protein product: CASSRGLETQYF.

J is TRBJ2-5 and V is TRBV6-6, with D possibly TRBD1 on 5 matching bases. V was clipped by 6 bases and J by 1 base, with 18 bases between them. CDR3 length: 16 amino acids. CDR1 and CDR2 from the germline V gene are MNHNY and SVGAGI (reference sequence). The CDR3 protein is CASRHASTESQETQYF. The CDR3 DNA sequence: TGTGCCAGCAGGCACGCATCGACAGAAAGCCAAGAGACCCAGTACTTC.

This clone was seen only once. One end of the junction is discordant with germline, which a read error may explain. The V gene is TRBV7-7, the J gene TRBJ2-1, with 8 bases lining up with TRBD2. The CDR3 contains 16 residues. Germline CDR1 and CDR2: SSHAT and FNYEAQ (reference sequence). The CDR3 here is CASSPYLTGGPNEQFF. The CDR3 nucleotides read TGTGCTAGCAGCCCTTACTTGACGGGGGGGCCCAATGAGCAGTTCTTC.

The chain uses TRBV3-1 (or the pseudogene TRBV3-2) and TRBJ2-1; the D is unclear. CDR3 size: 13 residues. Germline assignment: CDR1 LGHDT and CDR2 YNNKEL (reference sequence). V was trimmed by 4 bases and J by 10 bases, leaving 14 bases between them. The CDR3 region has the DNA TGTGCCAGCAGCCCCGACTCCCCCGGAGAGCAGTTCTTC. It encodes CASSPDSPGEQFF.

The gene calls are TRBV7-3 and TRBJ2-1; 10 nucleotides align to TRBD2. Germline CDR1 reads SGHTA; CDR2 reads FQGTGA. V lost 1 base and J lost 5; bases outside the gene matches: 5. The CDR3 is 16 amino acids. In DNA form, the CDR3 reads TGTGCCAGCAGCTTAAACGTAGCGGGGGGTAACAATGAGCAGTTCTTC. Amino acids: CASSLNVAGGNNEQFF.

V gene TRBV4-1 combines with J gene TRBJ2-5, with D perhaps matching TRBD1 (6 bases). The CDR3 has 21 residues. The ends were cut back, 3 bases at V and 4 bases at J, with 33 bases in the middle. Germline CDR1 and CDR2: MGHRA and YSYEKL. DNA of the CDR3: TGCGCCAGCAGCCACGGGGTCTTTTTAACAGGGCGGGTTTCTATTAGAGAGACCCAGTACTTC. Residues: CASSHGVFLTGRVSIRETQYF.

This clone was seen only once. The rearrangement links TRBV6-6 to TRBJ2-5; no firm D call. Germline V gives CDR1 MNHNY, CDR2 SVGAGI (reference sequence). The germline V and J ends were trimmed by 2 bases and 1 base, with 11 bases remaining between them. The CDR3 contains 15 residues. The CDR3 DNA sequence: TGTGCCAGCAGTTACGCGGAAACAACCCAAGAGACCCAGTACTTC. Its translation: CASSYAETTQETQYF.

The rearrangement joins TRBV6-1 to TRBJ1-6; 7 positions match TRBD1. Germline CDR1 is MNHNS and CDR2 is SASEGT. This CDR3 comprises 16 residues. The trim removed 2 bases at V and 7 bases at J, leaving 8 bases unmatched. CDR3 bases: TGTGCCAGCAGTGAATTCGGGACAGCTAAGAATTCACCCCTCCACTTT. Protein: CASSEFGTAKNSPLHF.